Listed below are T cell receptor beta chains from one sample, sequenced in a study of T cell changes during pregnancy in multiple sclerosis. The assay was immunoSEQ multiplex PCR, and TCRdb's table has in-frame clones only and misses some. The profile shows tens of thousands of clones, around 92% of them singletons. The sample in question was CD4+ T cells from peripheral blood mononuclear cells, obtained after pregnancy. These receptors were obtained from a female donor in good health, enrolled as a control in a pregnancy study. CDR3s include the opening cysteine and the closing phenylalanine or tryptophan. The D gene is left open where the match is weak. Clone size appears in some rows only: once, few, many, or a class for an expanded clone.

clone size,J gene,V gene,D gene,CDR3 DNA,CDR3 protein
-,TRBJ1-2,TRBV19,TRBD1,TGTGCCACCCATTCGGGACAGGGATTTCATAGCTACACCTTC,CATHSGQGFHSYTF
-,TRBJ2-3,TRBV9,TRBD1,TGTGCCAGCAGCTCTAGATGGGGACAGATTGGGAACACAGATACGCAGTATTTT,CASSSRWGQIGNTDTQYF
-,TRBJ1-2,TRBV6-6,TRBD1,TGTGCCAGTCGACAGGGGGCAGACTATGGCTACACCTTC,CASRQGADYGYTF
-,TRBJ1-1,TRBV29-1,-,TGCAGCGCTAGCCCCGGGGGGGTGAACACTGAAGCTTTCTTT,CSASPGGVNTEAFF
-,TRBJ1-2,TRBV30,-,TGTGCCTGGTCGTCCAGGGTCGGCTACACCTTC,CAWSSRVGYTF
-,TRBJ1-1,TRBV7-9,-,TGTGCCAGCACAGAGACCTCGGGGGGATGGGGCACTGAAGCTTTCTTT,CASTETSGGWGTEAFF
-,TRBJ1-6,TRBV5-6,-,TGTGCCAGCAGCCTCGGGAACGGCGGATATTCACCCCTCCACTTT,CASSLGNGGYSPLHF
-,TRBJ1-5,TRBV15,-,TGTGCCACCAGCAGAGATGTTACAGGTTCTGAGTACCAGCCCCAGCATTTT,CATSRDVTGSEYQPQHF
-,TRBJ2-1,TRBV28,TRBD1,TGTGCCAGCAGTGCCAAAGGGACAGGTACACCGCTAGAGCAGTTCTTC,CASSAKGTGTPLEQFF
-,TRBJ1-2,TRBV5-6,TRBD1,TGTGCCAGCAGCCAACCCGGGACAGGGATCTATGGCTACACCTTC,CASSQPGTGIYGYTF
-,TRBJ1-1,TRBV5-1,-,TGCGCCAGCGGTATGGGGAGCACTGAAGCTTTCTTT,CASGMGSTEAFF
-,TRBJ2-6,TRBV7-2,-,TGTGCCAGCAGTGCCAGGGCCATATCTGGGGCCAACGTCCTGACTTTC,CASSARAISGANVLTF
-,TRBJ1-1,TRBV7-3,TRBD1,TGTGCCAGCAGCCCCCCGGGACAGGGAGGAGTCACTGAAGCTTTCTTT,CASSPPGQGGVTEAFF
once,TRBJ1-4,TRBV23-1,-,TGCGCCACCCGAGTTAGCCCGACAGCATATAATGAAAAACTGTTTTTT,CATRVSPTAYNEKLFF
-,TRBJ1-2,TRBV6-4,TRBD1,TGTGCCAGCAGTTATACAGGGGGGACCCCCTATGGCTACACCTTC,CASSYTGGTPYGYTF
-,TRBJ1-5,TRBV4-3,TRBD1,TGCGCCAGCAGCCAAGATGACAGGGGTAGTCAGCCCCAGCATTTT,CASSQDDRGSQPQHF
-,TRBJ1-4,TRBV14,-,TGTGCCAGCAGCCAAGTGGGGAGGATCCCCGGTGAAAAACTGTTTTTT,CASSQVGRIPGEKLFF
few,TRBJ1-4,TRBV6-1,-,TGTGCCAGCAGGGGGGGTGGGGCAACTAATGAAAAACTGTTTTTT,CASRGGGATNEKLFF
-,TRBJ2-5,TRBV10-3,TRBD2,TGTGCCATCAGTGAGGGGGTAGCGGGGGGTCAAGAGACCCAGTACTTC,CAISEGVAGGQETQYF
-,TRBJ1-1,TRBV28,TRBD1,TGTGCCAGCAGGGGACAGGGGCACACTGAAGCTTTCTTT,CASRGQGHTEAFF
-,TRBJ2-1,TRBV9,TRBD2,TGTGCCAGCAGCGCCTCAACTAGCGGGGGGGAGGGTGAGCAGTTCTTC,CASSASTSGGEGEQFF
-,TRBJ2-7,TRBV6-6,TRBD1,TGTGCCAGCAGTCCGGGACAGGGGGCGGGCGAGCAGTACTTC,CASSPGQGAGEQYF
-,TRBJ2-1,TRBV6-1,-,TGTGCCAGCAGTGACCTCCTTCCCGAGCAGTTCTTC,CASSDLLPEQFF
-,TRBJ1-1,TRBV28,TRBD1,TGTGCCAGCAGGGCTGGGACAGGGCTTTACACTGAAGCTTTCTTT,CASRAGTGLYTEAFF
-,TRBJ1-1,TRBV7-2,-,TGTGCCAGCAGCCCGCGGAGGGGCGAGTCTGAAGCTTTCTTT,CASSPRRGESEAFF
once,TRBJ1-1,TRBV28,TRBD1,TGTGCCAGCAGTCAGGGGGCTCCTCCAGGAGCTTTCTTT,CASSQGAPPGAFF
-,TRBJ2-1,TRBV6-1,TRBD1,TGTGCCAGCAGTCACGGACAGGCCTACAATGAGCAGTTCTTC,CASSHGQAYNEQFF
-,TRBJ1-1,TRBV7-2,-,TGTGCCAGCAGCCTACAGCCCATGAACACTGAAGCTTTCTTT,CASSLQPMNTEAFF
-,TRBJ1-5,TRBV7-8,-,TGTGCCAGCAGCTTAGGAGGGGGTCCTAATCAGCCCCAGCATTTT,CASSLGGGPNQPQHF